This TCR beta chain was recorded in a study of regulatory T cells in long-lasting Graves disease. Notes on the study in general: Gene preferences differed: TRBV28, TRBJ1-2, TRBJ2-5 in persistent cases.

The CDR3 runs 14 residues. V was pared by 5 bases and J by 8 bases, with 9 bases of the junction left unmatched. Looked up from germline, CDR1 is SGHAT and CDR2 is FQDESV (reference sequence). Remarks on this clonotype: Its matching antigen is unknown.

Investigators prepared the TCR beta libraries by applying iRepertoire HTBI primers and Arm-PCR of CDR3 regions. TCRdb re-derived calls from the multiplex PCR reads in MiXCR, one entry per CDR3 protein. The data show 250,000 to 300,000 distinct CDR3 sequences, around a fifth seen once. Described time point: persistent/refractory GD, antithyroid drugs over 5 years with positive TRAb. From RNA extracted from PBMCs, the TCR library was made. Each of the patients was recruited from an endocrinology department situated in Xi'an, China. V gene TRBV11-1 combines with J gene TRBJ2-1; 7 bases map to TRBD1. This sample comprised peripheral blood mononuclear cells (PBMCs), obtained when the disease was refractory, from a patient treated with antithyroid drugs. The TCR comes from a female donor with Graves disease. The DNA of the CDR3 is TGTGCCAGCAGCCCCCGACAGGGTGGGGATGAGCAGTTCTTC. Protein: CASSPRQGGDEQFF.